The T cell receptor (beta chain) under discussion was sequenced for a study of Graves' ophthalmopathy and Graves' hyperthyroidism. Germline values: CDR1 SEHNR, CDR2 FQNEAQ (reference sequence). CDR3 length equals 13 residues. Trimming took off 2 bases at V and 3 bases at J, with 8 bases between the two ends. On this clonotype itself: Antigen specificity is unknown. Just one base apart from a much larger clone, this may be a read error.

Study-wide points: The model flagged ophthalmopathy progression at over 60% sensitivity and 72% to 85% specificity. Cross-validated, the 13-signature model showed 87.88%/81.08% sensitivity/specificity, and 80%/75% in the test set. Blood also harbored most expanded thyroid clonotypes above 0.001 frequency.

Certain patients, namely those with other autoimmune diseases, uncontrolled infections, pregnancy or lactation, were excluded. Amplifying from RNA transcripts, the study obtained TCR beta CDR3 regions. An opening RT-PCR round employed HTBI primers and preceded a second-round multiplex PCR. Using its own MiXCR run on the multiplex PCR reads, TCRdb lists one record per CDR3 protein. Among roughly 700,000 distinct CDR3 sequences listed, 40% were seen once. The chain links TRBV7-9 to TRBJ2-7, with D uncertain. The sample consisted of peripheral blood. The clonotype was recovered from an adult man with Graves' ophthalmopathy. The DNA of the CDR3 is TGTGCCAGCAGCTTATTTGTTTACTACGAGCAGTACTTC. It is translated as CASSLFVYYEQYF.